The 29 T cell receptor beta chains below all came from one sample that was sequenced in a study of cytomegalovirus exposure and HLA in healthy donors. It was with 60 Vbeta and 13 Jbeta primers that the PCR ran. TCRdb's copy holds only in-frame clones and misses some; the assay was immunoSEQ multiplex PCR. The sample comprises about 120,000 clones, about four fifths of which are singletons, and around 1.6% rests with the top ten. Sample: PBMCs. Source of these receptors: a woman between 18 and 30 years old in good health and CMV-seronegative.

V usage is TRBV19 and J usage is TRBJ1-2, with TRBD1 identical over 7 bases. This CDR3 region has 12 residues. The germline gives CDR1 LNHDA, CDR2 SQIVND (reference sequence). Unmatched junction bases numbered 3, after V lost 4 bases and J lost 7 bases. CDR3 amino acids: CASSTGGVGYTF. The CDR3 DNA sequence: TGTGCCAGTAGTACAGGGGGAGTTGGCTACACCTTC.

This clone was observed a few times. CDR3 protein: CASSQAGTGGNEQFF. DNA of the CDR3: TGCGCCAGCAGCCAAGCCGGGACAGGGGGGAATGAGCAGTTCTTC. V usage is TRBV4-1 and J usage is TRBJ2-1; 11 bases map to TRBD1. Germline CDR1 reads MGHRA; CDR2 reads YSYEKL. J was trimmed by 7 bases and V by 1 base; bases with no gene match: 3. This CDR3 is built from 15 residues.

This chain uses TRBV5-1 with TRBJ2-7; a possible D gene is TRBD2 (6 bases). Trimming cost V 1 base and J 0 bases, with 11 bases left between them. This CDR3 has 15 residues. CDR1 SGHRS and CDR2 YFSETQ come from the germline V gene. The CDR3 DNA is TGCGCCAGCAGCTTGAAGGGAGGCAGCTCCTACGAGCAGTACTTC. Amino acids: CASSLKGGSSYEQYF.

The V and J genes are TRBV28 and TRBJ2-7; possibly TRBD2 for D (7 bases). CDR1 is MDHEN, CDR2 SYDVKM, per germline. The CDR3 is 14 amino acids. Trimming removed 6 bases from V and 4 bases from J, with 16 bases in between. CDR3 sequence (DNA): TGTGCCAGCAGGCCAGGGGCTAGCGGATACGAGCAGTACTTC. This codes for CASRPGASGYEQYF.

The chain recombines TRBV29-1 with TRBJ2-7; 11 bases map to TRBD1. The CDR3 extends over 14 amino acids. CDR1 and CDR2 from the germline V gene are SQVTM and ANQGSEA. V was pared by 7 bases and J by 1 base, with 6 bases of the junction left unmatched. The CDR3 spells CSALGQGASYEQYF. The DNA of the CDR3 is TGCAGCGCCCTCGGACAGGGGGCTTCCTACGAGCAGTACTTC.

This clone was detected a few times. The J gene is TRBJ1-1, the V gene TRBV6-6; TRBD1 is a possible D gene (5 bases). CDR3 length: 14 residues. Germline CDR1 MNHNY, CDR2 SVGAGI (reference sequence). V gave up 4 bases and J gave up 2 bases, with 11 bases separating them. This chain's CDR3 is CASSSHDRNTEAFF. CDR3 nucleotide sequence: TGTGCCAGCAGTTCCCACGACAGAAACACTGAAGCTTTCTTT.

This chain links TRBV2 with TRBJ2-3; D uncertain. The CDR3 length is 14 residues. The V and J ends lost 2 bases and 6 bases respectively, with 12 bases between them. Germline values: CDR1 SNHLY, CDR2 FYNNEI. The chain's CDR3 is CASSEIQFGDTQYF. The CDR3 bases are TGTGCCAGCAGTGAAATACAGTTCGGTGATACGCAGTATTTT. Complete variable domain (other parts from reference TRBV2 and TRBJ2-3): EPEVTQTPSHQVTQMGQEVILRCVPISNHLYFYWYRQILGQKVEFLVSFYNNEISEKSEIFDDQFSVERPDGSNFTLKIRSTKLEDSAMYFCASSEIQFGDTQYFGPGTRLTVL.

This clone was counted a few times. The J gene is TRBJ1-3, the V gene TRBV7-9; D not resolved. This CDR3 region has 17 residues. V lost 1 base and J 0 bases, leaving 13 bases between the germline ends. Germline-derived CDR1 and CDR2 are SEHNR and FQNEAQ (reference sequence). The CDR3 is CASSLVVKPNSGNTIYF. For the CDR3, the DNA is TGTGCCAGCAGCTTAGTAGTCAAGCCAAACTCTGGAAACACCATATATTTT.

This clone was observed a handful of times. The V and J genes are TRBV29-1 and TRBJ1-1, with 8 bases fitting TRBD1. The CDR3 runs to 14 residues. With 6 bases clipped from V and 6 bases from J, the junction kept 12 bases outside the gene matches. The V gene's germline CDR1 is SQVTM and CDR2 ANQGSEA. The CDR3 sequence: CSVGGQASQSEAFF. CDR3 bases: TGCAGCGTAGGGGGACAGGCGTCCCAGTCTGAAGCTTTCTTT. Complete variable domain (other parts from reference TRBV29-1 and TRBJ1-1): SAVISQKPSRDICQRGTSLTIQCQVDSQVTMMFWYRQQPGQSLTLIATANQGSEATYESGFVIDKFPISRPNLTFSTLTVSNMSPEDSSIYLCSVGGQASQSEAFFGQGTRLTVV.

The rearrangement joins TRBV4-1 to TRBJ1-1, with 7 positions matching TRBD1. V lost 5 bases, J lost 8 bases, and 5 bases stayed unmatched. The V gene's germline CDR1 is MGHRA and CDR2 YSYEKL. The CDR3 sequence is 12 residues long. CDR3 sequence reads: CASSFGTAEAFF. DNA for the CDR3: TGCGCCAGCAGCTTCGGGACAGCCGAAGCTTTCTTT.

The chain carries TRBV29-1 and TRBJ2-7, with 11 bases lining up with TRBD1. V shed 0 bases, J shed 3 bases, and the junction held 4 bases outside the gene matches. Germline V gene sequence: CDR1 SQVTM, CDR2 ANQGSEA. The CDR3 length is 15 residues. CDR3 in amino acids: CSVEDPGTGGYEQYF. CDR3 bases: TGCAGCGTTGAAGATCCTGGGACAGGGGGCTACGAGCAGTACTTC.

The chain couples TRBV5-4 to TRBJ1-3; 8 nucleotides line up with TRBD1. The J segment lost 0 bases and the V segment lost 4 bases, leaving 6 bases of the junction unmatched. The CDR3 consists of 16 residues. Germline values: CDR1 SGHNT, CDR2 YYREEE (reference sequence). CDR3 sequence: CASSRQGTLSGNTIYF. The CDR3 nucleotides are TGTGCCAGCAGCAGACAGGGGACCCTCTCTGGAAACACCATATATTTT. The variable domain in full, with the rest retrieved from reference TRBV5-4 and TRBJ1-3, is ETGVTQSPTHLIKTRGQQVTLRCSSQSGHNTVSWYQQALGQGPQFIFQYYREEENGRGNFPPRFSGLQFPNYSSELNVNALELDDSALYLCASSRQGTLSGNTIYFGEGSWLTVV.

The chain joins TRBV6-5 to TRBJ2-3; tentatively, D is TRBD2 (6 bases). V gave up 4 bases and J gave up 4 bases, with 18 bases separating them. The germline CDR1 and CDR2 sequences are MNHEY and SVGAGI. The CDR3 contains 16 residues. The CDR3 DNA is TGTGCCAGCAGTTCAGGTGTCGGGCGGGGCGCAGATACGCAGTATTTT. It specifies CASSSGVGRGADTQYF.

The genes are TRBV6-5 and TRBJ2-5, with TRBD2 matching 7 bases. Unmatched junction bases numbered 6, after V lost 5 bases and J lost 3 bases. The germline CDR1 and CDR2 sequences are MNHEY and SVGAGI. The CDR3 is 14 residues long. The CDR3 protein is CASSPRGREETQYF. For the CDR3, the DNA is TGTGCCAGCAGTCCTCGGGGGAGGGAAGAGACCCAGTACTTC.

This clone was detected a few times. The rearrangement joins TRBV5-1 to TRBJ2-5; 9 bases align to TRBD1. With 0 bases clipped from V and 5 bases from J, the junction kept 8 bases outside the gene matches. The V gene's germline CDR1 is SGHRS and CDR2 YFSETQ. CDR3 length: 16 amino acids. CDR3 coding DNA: TGCGCCAGCAGCTTGGCCCCTCGGACAGGGGTCGAGACCCAGTACTTC. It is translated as CASSLAPRTGVETQYF.

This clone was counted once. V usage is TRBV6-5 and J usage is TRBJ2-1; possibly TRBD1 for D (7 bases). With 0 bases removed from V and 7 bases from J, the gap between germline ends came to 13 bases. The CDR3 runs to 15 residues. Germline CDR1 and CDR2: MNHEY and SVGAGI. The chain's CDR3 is CASSYSAQGGNEQFF. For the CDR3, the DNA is TGTGCCAGCAGTTACTCGGCCCAGGGGGGTAATGAGCAGTTCTTC.

The CDR3 loop is CASTVGGSRSTDTQYF. CDR3 in DNA: TGTGCCAGCACGGTTGGGGGGAGTAGAAGCACAGATACGCAGTATTTT. The V gene is TRBV5-4, the J gene TRBJ2-3, with D possibly TRBD2 on 6 matching bases. Trimming pared 6 bases from V and 0 bases from J, leaving 17 bases between. The CDR3 is made up of 16 amino acids. The V gene's germline CDR1 is SGHNT and CDR2 YYREEE (reference sequence).

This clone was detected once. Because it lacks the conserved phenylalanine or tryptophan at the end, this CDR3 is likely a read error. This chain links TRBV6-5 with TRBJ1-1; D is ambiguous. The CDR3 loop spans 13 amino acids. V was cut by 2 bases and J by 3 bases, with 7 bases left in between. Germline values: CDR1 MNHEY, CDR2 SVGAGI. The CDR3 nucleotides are TGTGCCAGCAGTTACCCAGGTTACACTGAAGCTTTCGTT. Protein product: CASSYPGYTEAFV.

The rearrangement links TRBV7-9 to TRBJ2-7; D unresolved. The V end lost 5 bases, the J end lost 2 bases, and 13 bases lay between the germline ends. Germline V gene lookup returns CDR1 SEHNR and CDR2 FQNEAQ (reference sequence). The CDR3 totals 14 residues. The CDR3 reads CASSRLEAPYEQYF. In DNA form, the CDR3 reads TGTGCCAGCAGCCGACTTGAAGCCCCCTACGAGCAGTACTTC.

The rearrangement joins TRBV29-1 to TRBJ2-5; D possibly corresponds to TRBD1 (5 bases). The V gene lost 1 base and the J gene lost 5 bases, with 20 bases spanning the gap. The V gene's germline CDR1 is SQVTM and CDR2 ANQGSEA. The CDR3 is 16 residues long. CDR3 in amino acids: CSVEGLDRRLGETQYF. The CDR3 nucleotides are TGCAGCGTTGAAGGGCTTGACAGACGCCTGGGGGAGACCCAGTACTTC.

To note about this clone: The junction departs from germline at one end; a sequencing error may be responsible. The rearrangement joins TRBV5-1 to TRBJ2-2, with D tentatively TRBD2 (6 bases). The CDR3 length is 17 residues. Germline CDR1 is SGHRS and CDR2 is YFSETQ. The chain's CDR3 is CASSLREAGRHDGKLFF. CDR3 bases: TGCGCCAGCAGCTTGAGGGAAGCGGGTCGGCACGACGGGAAGCTGTTTTTT.

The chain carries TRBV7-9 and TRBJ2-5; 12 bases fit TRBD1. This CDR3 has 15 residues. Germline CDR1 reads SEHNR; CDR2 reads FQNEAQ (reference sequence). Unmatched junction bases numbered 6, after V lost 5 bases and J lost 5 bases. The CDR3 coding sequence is TGTGCCAGCAGCCCCGGGACAGGGGGCTGGGAGACCCAGTACTTC. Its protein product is CASSPGTGGWETQYF.

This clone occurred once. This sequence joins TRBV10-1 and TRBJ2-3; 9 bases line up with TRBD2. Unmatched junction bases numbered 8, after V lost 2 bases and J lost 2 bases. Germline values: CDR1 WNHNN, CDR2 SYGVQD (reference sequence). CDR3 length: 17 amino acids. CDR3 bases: TGCGCCAGCAGTGAGAATGATCAGCGGGGGGTCACAGATACGCAGTATTTT. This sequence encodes CASSENDQRGVTDTQYF.

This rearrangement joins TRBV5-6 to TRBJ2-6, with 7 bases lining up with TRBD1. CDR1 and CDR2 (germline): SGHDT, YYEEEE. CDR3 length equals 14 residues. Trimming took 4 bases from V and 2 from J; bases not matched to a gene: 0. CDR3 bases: TGTGCCAGCAGCCAGGGGGCTGGGGCCAACGTCCTGACTTTC. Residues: CASSQGAGANVLTF.

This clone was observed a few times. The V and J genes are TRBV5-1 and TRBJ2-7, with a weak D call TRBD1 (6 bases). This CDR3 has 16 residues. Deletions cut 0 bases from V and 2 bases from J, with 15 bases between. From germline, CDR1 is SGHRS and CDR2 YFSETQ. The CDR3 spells CASSLGDTWVTYEQYF. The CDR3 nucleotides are TGCGCCAGCAGCTTGGGGGACACCTGGGTAACCTACGAGCAGTACTTC.

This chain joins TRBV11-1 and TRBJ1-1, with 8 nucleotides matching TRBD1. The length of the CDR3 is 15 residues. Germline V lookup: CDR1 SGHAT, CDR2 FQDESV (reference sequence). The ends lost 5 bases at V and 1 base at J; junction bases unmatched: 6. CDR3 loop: CASSTYGTGNTEAFF. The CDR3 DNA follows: TGTGCCAGCAGCACCTACGGGACAGGGAACACTGAAGCTTTCTTT.

As DNA, the CDR3 is TGTGCCAGCAGCCACCTACACGGAGGCTCCTATAATTCACCCCTCCACTTT. Translating gives CASSHLHGGSYNSPLHF. The V gene is TRBV14, the J gene TRBJ1-6; D uncertain. The CDR3 is made up of 17 amino acids. Trimming left V 3 bases short and J 0 bases short, with 12 bases between. Per germline, CDR1 SGHDN and CDR2 FVKESK. The whole variable domain, filled in from reference TRBV14 and TRBJ1-6, reads EAGVTQFPSHSVIEKGQTVTLRCDPISGHDNLYWYRRVMGKEIKFLLHFVKESKQDESGMPNNRFLAERTGGTYSTLKVQPAELEDSGVYFCASSHLHGGSYNSPLHFGNGTRLTVT.

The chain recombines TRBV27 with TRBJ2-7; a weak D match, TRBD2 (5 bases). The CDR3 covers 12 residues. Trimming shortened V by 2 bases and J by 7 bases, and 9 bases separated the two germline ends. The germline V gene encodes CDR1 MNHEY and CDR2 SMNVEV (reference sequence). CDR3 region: CASSLGSGEQYF. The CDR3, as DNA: TGTGCCAGCAGTTTAGGATCGGGGGAGCAGTACTTC.

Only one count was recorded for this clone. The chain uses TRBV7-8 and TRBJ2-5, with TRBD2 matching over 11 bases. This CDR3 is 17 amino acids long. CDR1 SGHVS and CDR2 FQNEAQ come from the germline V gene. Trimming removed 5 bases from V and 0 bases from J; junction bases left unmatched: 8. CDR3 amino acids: CASSQTTSGGYQETQYF. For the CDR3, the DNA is TGTGCCAGCAGCCAAACAACTAGCGGGGGATACCAAGAGACCCAGTACTTC.